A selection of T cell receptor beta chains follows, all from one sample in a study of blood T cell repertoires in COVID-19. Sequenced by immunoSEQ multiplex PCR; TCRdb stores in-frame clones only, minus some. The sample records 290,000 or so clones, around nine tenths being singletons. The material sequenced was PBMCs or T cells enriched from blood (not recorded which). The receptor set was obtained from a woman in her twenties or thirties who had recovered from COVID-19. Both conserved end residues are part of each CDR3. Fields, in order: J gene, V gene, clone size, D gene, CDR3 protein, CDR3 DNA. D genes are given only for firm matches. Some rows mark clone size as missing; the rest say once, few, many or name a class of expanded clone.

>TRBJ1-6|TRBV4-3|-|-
CASSQEHSIYNSPLHF
TGCGCCAGCAGCCAAGAGCATAGCATCTATAATTCACCCCTCCACTTT
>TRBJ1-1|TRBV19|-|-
CASSIAGTANTEAFF
TGTGCCAGTAGTATTGCGGGGACGGCGAACACTGAAGCTTTCTTT
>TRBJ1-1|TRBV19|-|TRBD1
CASSPQQGAGSTEAFF
TGTGCCAGTAGTCCACAACAGGGGGCTGGGAGCACTGAAGCTTTCTTT
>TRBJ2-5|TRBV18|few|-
CASSPTRPETQYF
TGTGCCAGCTCACCGACGAGGCCAGAGACCCAGTACTTC
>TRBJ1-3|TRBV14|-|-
CASSQDRGSGNTIYF
TGTGCCAGCAGCCAAGATCGGGGCTCTGGAAACACCATATATTTT
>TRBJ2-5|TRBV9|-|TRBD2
CASSVDSGRGQETQYF
TGTGCCAGCAGCGTAGACAGCGGGAGAGGACAAGAGACCCAGTACTTC
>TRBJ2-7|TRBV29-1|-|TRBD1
CSVELGQGGYEQYF
TGCAGCGTTGAACTTGGACAGGGTGGATACGAGCAGTACTTC
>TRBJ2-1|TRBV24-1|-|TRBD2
CATSDTGGSGNYNEQFF
TGTGCCACCAGTGATACAGGAGGCAGCGGGAATTACAATGAGCAGTTCTTC
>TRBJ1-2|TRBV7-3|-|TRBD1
CASSLTGTGGGYTF
TGTGCCAGCAGCTTAACGGGCACAGGGGGTGGCTACACCTTC
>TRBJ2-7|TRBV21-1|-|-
CASSKHPVGGGKQYF
TGTGCCAGCAGCAAACATCCGGTCGGGGGGGGCAAGCAGTACTTC